This T cell receptor beta chain was observed in a study of STAT5B mutations in CD4+ large granular lymphocyte leukemia. Study conclusions and caveats: Patient CD4-sorted repertoires stayed more clonal than healthy ones after leukemic-clone removal.

The survey-level immunoSEQ assay was used. In the source study's methods: Productive clonotypes were detectable down to 2.59 x 10-5 frequency. Measured with immunoSEQ multiplex PCR; TCRdb has only the in-frame clones, and not every one. V and J calls plus clone size are reproduced from that table; the DNA served to infer D and trimming. The sample comprises 35,000 to 45,000 clones, 86% of which are singletons, and 2.6% rests with the top ten. Concerning this clone itself: Its specificity is unknown.

The CDR3 spans 12 residues. Trimming removed 6 bases from V and 2 bases from J, with 8 bases in between. Germline CDR1 reads MDHEN; CDR2 reads SYDVKM. The sample taken for sequencing was CD4+ T cells from blood buffy coats. This TCR was recovered from a human donor in good health. This sequence joins TRBV28 and TRBJ2-7; no reliable D call. The CDR3, as DNA: TGTGCCAGCAGAACACCACCCTACGAGCAGTACTTC. Its protein product is CASRTPPYEQYF. Supplemented by reference TRBV28 and TRBJ2-7, the full variable domain reads DVKVTQSSRYLVKRTGEKVFLECVQDMDHENMFWYRQDPGLGLRLIYFSYDVKMKEKGDIPEGYSVSREKKERFSLILESASTNQTSMYLCASRTPPYEQYFGPGTRLTVT.